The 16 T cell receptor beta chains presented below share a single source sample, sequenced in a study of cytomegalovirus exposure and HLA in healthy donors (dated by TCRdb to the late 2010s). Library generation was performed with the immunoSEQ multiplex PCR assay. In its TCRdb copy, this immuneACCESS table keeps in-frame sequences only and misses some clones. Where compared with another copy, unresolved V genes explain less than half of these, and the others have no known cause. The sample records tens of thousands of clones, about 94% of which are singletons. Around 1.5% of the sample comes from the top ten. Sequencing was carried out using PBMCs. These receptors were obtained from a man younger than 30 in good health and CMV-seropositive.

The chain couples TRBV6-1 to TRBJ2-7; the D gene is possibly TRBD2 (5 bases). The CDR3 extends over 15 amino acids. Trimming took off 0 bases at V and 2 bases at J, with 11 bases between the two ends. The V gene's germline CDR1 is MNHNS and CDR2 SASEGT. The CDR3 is CASSEALPGTYEQYF. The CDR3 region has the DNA TGTGCCAGCAGTGAAGCGCTACCGGGGACCTACGAGCAGTACTTC.

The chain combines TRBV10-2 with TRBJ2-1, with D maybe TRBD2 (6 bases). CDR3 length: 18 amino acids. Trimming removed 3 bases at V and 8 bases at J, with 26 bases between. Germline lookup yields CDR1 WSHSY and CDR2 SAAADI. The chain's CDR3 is CASSDAYVSGSAGYEQFF. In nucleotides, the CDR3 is TGCGCCAGCAGTGATGCGTATGTGTCCGGGAGCGCAGGGTATGAGCAGTTCTTC.

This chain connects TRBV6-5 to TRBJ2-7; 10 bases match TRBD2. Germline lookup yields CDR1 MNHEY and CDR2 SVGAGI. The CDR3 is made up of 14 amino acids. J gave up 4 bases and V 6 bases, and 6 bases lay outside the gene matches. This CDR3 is CASSHSGGAYEQYF. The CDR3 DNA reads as TGTGCCAGCAGCCACAGCGGGGGGGCTTACGAGCAGTACTTC.

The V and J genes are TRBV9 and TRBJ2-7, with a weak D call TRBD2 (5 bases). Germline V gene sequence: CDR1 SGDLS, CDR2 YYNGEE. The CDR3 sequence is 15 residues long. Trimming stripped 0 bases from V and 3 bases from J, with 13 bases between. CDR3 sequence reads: CASSVAEGRGYEQYF. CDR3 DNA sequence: TGTGCCAGCAGCGTAGCTGAAGGGAGAGGCTACGAGCAGTACTTC.

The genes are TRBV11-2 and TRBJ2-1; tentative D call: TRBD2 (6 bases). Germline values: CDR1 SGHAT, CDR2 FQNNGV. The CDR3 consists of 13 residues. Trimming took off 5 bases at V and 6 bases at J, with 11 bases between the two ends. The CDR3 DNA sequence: TGTGCCAGCAGCCTAACTAGCCTCAATGAGCAGTTCTTC. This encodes CASSLTSLNEQFF.

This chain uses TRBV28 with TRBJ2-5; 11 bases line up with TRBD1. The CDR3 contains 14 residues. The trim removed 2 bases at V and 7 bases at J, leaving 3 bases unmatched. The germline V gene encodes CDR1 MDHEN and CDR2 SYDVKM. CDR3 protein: CASSLRDRGGTQYF. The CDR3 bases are TGTGCCAGCAGTTTACGGGACAGGGGGGGGACCCAGTACTTC.

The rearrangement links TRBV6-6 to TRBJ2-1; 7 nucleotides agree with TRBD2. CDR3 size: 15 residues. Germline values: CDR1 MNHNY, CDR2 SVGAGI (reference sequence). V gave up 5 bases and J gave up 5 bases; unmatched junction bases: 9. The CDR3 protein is CASSKTRDYHNEQFF. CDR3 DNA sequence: TGTGCCAGCAGTAAAACCCGGGACTACCACAATGAGCAGTTCTTC.

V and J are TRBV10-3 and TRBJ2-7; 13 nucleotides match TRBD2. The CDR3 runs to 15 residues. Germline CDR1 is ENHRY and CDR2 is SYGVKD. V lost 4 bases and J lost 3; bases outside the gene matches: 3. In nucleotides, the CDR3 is TGTGCCATCAGTGCTGGGACTAGCGGGGACTACGAGCAGTACTTC. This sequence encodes CAISAGTSGDYEQYF.

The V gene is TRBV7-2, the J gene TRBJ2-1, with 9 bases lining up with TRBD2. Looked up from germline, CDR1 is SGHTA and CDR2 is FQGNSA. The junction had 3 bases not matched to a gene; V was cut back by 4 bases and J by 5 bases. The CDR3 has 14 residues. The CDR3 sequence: CASSYSGSHNEQFF. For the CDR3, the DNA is TGTGCCAGCAGCTATAGCGGGAGCCACAATGAGCAGTTCTTC.

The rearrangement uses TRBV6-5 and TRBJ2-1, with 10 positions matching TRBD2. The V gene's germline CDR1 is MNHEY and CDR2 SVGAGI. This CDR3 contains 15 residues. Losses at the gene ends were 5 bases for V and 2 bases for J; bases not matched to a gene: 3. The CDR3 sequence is CASSQGTSAYNEQFF. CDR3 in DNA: TGTGCCAGCAGTCAAGGGACTAGCGCCTACAATGAGCAGTTCTTC.

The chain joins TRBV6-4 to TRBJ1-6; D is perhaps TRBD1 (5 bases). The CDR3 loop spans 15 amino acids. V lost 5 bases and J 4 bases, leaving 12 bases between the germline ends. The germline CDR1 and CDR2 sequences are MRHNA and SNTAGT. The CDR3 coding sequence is TGTGCCAGCAGTAGGGAGGGGTTATATAATTCACCCCTCCACTTT. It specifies CASSREGLYNSPLHF.

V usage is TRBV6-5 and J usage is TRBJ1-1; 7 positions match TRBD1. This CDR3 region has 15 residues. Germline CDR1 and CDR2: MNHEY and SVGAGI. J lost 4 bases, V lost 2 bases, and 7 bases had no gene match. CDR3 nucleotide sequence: TGTGCCAGCAGTTACACATACAGGGGATCCACTGAAGCTTTCTTT. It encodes CASSYTYRGSTEAFF.

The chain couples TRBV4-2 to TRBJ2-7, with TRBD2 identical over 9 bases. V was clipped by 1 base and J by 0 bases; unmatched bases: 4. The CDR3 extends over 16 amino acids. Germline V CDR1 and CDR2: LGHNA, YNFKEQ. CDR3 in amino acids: CASSQVPSGDSYEQYF. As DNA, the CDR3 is TGTGCCAGCAGCCAAGTACCTAGCGGGGACTCCTACGAGCAGTACTTC.

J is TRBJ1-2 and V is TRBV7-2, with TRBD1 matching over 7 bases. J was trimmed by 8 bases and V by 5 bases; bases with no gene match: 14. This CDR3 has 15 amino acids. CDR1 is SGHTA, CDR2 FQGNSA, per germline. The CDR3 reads CASSTGQAGLGGYTF. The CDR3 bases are TGTGCCAGCAGCACCGGACAGGCCGGGTTAGGCGGCTACACCTTC.

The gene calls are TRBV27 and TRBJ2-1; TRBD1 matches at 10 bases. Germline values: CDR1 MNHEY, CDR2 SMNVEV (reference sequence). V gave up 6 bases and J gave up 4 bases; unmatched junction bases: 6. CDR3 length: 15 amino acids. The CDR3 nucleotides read TGTGCCAGCAGATCAGGACAGGGGGATTACAATGAGCAGTTCTTC. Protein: CASRSGQGDYNEQFF.

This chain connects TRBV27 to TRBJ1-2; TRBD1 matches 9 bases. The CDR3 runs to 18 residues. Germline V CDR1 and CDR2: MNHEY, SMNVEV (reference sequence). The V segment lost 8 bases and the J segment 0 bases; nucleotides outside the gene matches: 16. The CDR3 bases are TGTGCCAGCCGCCCTGCGTCCTGGGACAGGGATACTAACTATGGCTACACCTTC. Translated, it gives CASRPASWDRDTNYGYTF.